One sample yielded the 14 T cell receptor beta chains listed below, sequenced in a study of cytomegalovirus exposure and HLA in healthy donors. Primers included in the PCR were 60 Vbeta and 13 Jbeta primers. Assay used: immunoSEQ multiplex PCR; TCRdb lists only in-frame clones, some missing. This sample has over 100,000 clones; about 80% occur once, and the top ten carry approximately 2.6%. Sample: PBMCs. These receptors all come from a female donor in good health and CMV-seronegative.

This chain links TRBV5-1 with TRBJ1-4; D unresolved. V gave up 0 bases and J gave up 7 bases, with 13 bases separating them. CDR1 and CDR2 (germline): SGHRS, YFSETQ. The CDR3 is 15 residues long. The DNA of the CDR3 is TGCGCCAGCAGCTTGGCCTACCGTCCGAGTGAAAAACTGTTTTTT. Protein product: CASSLAYRPSEKLFF.

J is TRBJ2-5 and V is TRBV9; 8 bases fit TRBD2. Germline V CDR1 and CDR2: SGDLS, YYNGEE. V gave up 3 bases and J gave up 8 bases; unmatched junction bases: 12. The CDR3 sequence is 15 residues long. CDR3 coding DNA: TGTGCCAGCAGCGCGACTAGCGAGACCCACGGTACCCAGTACTTC. This encodes CASSATSETHGTQYF. Supplemented by reference TRBV9 and TRBJ2-5, the full variable domain reads DSGVTQTPKHLITATGQRVTLRCSPRSGDLSVYWYQQSLDQGLQFLIQYYNGEERAKGNILERFSAQQFPDLHSELNLSSLELGDSALYFCASSATSETHGTQYFGPGTRLLVL.

The chain links TRBV2 to TRBJ1-5; D remains unclear. This CDR3 spans 13 amino acids. Germline V gene data show CDR1 as SNHLY and CDR2 as FYNNEI. V was pared by 11 bases and J by 7 bases, with 18 bases between. CDR3: CAATKTAAQPQHF. As DNA, the CDR3 is TGTGCCGCTACTAAAACTGCGGCCCAGCCCCAGCATTTT.

The chain recombines TRBV6-5 with TRBJ1-6, with D perhaps matching TRBD1 (5 bases). V was shortened by 5 bases and J by 8 bases, with 16 bases between the two germline ends. CDR1 and CDR2 (germline): MNHEY, SVGAGI. The CDR3 totals 15 residues. The CDR3 sequence is CASSALPTDHSPLHF. The CDR3 DNA reads as TGTGCCAGCAGTGCTCTGCCGACAGATCATTCACCCCTCCACTTT.

The V call is TRBV2, the J call TRBJ2-1, with 10 bases matching TRBD2. CDR3 length equals 14 residues. CDR1 is SNHLY and CDR2 is FYNNEI in the germline V gene. The V segment lost 8 bases and the J segment 6 bases; nucleotides outside the gene matches: 7. The CDR3 loop is CASREASGGNEQFF. For the CDR3, the DNA is TGTGCCAGCCGAGAAGCTAGCGGGGGCAATGAGCAGTTCTTC.

The J gene is TRBJ2-1, the V gene TRBV6-5, with 13 bases lining up with TRBD2. With 5 bases clipped from V and 7 bases from J, the junction kept 5 bases outside the gene matches. Germline lookup yields CDR1 MNHEY and CDR2 SVGAGI. The CDR3 covers 15 residues. CDR3 nucleotides: TGTGCCAGCAGTCCGACTAGCGGGGGGTGGAATGAGCAGTTCTTC. Amino acid sequence: CASSPTSGGWNEQFF.

This chain links TRBV5-1 with TRBJ2-5, with D maybe TRBD2 (7 bases). From germline, CDR1 is SGHRS and CDR2 YFSETQ. The CDR3 is made up of 17 amino acids. V gave up 0 bases and J gave up 5 bases, with 20 bases separating them. Here the CDR3 reads CASSLAGRGARLETQYF. The DNA for the CDR3 is TGCGCCAGCAGCTTGGCTGGTCGGGGGGCCCGCCTGGAGACCCAGTACTTC.

V and J are TRBV5-1 and TRBJ2-3, with 9 bases identical to TRBD2. From germline, CDR1 is SGHRS and CDR2 YFSETQ. V shed 0 bases and J 0 bases; nucleotides not matched to a gene: 8. There are 18 residues in the CDR3. CDR3 DNA: TGCGCCAGCAGCTTGGCCTCGCCGCGGGGGGGTAGCACAGATACGCAGTATTTT. Translating gives CASSLASPRGGSTDTQYF. Full variable domain (remainder filled in from reference TRBV5-1 and TRBJ2-3): KAGVTQTPRYLIKTRGQQVTLSCSPISGHRSVSWYQQTPGQGLQFLFEYFSETQRNKGNFPGRFSGRQFSNSRSEMNVSTLELGDSALYLCASSLASPRGGSTDTQYFGPGTRLTVL.

As to this clone: At one boundary the junction diverges from the germline segment, which might be a read error. The chain is built from TRBV19 and TRBJ2-7, with TRBD1 matching 7 bases. The CDR3 spans 16 residues. Germline V lookup: CDR1 LNHDA, CDR2 SQIVND (reference sequence). This chain's CDR3 is CASSLDGTARSYEQYF. The DNA of the CDR3 is TGTGCCAGTAGTTTAGATGGGACAGCCCGCTCCTACGAGCAGTACTTC.

Only one count was recorded for this clone. The chain couples TRBV5-1 to TRBJ2-1, with 7 nucleotides matching TRBD2. This CDR3 region has 15 residues. Trimming removed 0 bases from V and 3 bases from J; junction bases left unmatched: 3. Germline CDR1 and CDR2: SGHRS and YFSETQ. Here the CDR3 reads CASSLASGYYNEQFF. The CDR3 DNA reads as TGCGCCAGCAGCTTGGCTAGCGGTTACTACAATGAGCAGTTCTTC.

This clone was recorded only once. V and J are TRBV21-1 and TRBJ2-7; the table calls TRBD2, which could not be checked here. TRBV21-1 is a pseudogene. The CDR3 length is 16 residues. In nucleotides, the CDR3 is TGTGCCAGCAGCACCCGGACTAGCGGGGGGGCCGGTGAGCAGTACTTC. It yields the protein CASSTRTSGGAGEQYF.

The rearrangement uses TRBV7-2 and TRBJ1-1; no clear D gene. This CDR3 has 11 residues. CDR1 is SGHTA and CDR2 is FQGNSA in the germline V gene. The V end was cut by 5 bases, the J end by 11 bases, with 12 bases between. Here the CDR3 reads CASSPSSGAFF. The DNA for the CDR3 is TGTGCCAGCAGCCCCAGTTCGGGTGCTTTCTTT.

The chain has TRBV6-5 and TRBJ1-2; D might be TRBD1 (6 bases). Looked up from germline, CDR1 is MNHEY and CDR2 is SVGAGI. The V end was cut by 0 bases, the J end by 9 bases, with 14 bases between. The length of the CDR3 is 14 residues. CDR3: CASSYSRQVLSYTF. CDR3 DNA sequence: TGTGCCAGCAGTTACTCCCGACAGGTCCTTAGCTACACCTTC.

V gene TRBV19 combines with J gene TRBJ2-5; 10 nucleotides line up with TRBD2. The junction had 4 bases not matched to a gene; V was cut back by 4 bases and J by 5 bases. The germline CDR1 and CDR2 sequences are LNHDA and SQIVND (reference sequence). The CDR3 is made up of 14 amino acids. The CDR3 coding sequence is TGTGCCAGTAGTAAGCTAGCGGGGGTTGAGACCCAGTACTTC. Its protein product is CASSKLAGVETQYF.